This TCR beta chain appears in the sequencing data of a study of beta chain features in type 1 diabetes. As concerns this clone: Antigen unknown.

Findings and limits, study-wide: Possible PCR preference for shorter templates applied equally to patients and controls. More deletions and fewer insertions at VDJ junctions were found in patients with type 1 diabetes. Type 1 diabetes patients showed a moderate but significant shortening of TCRB CDR3s in all four CD4+ subsets.

The CDR3 sequence is 12 residues long. The germline V and J ends were trimmed by 3 bases and 6 bases, with 7 bases remaining between them. Looked up from germline, CDR1 is SEHNR and CDR2 is FQNEAQ (reference sequence). The authors reverse transcribed all of the isolated RNA, so sequencing captured expressed TCRB transcripts. The method was immunoSEQ multiplex PCR; TCRdb's version includes in-frame clones alone and lacks a portion of them. The sample includes about 290,000 clones, 8% of them seen just once. Sequenced input: central memory CD4+ T cells from blood. This rearrangement joins TRBV7-9 to TRBJ2-3; D perhaps matches TRBD2 (5 bases). The origin of this receptor is a woman in her late teens or twenties in good health. As DNA, the CDR3 is TGTGCCAGCAGCTTCAGAGGGGATACGCAGTATTTT. It translates to CASSFRGDTQYF.